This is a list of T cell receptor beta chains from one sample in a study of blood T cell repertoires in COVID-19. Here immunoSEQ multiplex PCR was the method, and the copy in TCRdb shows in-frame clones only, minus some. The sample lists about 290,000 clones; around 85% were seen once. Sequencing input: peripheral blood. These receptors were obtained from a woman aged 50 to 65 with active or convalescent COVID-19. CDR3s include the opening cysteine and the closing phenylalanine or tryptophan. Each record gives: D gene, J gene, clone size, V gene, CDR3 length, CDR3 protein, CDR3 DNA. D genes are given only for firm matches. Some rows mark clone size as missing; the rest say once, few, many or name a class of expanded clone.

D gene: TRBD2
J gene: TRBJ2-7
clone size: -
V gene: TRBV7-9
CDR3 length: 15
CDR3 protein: CASSTTSGRMYEQYF
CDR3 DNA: TGTGCCAGCAGCACGACTAGCGGGAGAATGTACGAGCAGTACTTC

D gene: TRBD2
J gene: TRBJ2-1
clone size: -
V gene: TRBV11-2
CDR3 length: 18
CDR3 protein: CASSLARTSGSNNNEQFF
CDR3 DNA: TGTGCCAGCAGCTTAGCCCGGACTAGCGGGAGTAACAACAATGAGCAGTTCTTC

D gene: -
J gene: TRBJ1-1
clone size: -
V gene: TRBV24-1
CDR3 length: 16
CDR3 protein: CATSDLFRDTNTEAFF
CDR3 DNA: TGTGCCACCAGTGATTTGTTCCGGGATACGAACACTGAAGCTTTCTTT

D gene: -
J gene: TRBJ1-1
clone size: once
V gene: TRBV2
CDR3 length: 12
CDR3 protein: CASRGSGTEAFF
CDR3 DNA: TGTGCCAGCAGGGGGAGCGGGACTGAAGCTTTCTTT

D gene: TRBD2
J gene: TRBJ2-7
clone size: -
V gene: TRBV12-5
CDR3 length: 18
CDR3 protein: CASGLEPDLAGRICEQYF
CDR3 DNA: TGTGCTAGTGGTTTGGAACCAGACCTAGCGGGGAGAATATGCGAGCAGTACTTC

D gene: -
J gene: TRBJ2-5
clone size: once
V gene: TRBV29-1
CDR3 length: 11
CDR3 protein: CSVRRGGTQYF
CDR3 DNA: TGCAGCGTTAGGAGAGGAGGGACCCAGTACTTC

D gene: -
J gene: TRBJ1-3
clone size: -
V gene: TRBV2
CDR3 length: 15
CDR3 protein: CASSSDRGSGNTIYF
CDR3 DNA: TGTGCCAGCAGTTCGGACAGAGGCTCTGGAAACACCATATATTTT

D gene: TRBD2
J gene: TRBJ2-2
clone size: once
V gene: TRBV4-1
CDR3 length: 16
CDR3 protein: CASSQVGGRGTGELFF
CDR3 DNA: TGCGCCAGCAGCCAAGTGGGCGGGAGAGGTACCGGGGAGCTGTTTTTT

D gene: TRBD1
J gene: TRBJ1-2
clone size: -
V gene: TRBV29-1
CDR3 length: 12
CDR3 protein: CSVERGQWSYTF
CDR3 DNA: TGCAGCGTTGAGAGGGGACAGTGGTCCTACACCTTC

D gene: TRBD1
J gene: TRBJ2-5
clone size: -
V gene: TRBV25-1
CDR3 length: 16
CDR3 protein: CASSDPRQGSKETQYF
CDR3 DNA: TGTGCCAGCAGTGACCCGAGACAGGGATCGAAAGAGACCCAGTACTTC

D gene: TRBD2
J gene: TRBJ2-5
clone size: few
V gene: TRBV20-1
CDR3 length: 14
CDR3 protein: CSASESGRKETQYF
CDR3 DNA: TGCAGTGCTAGTGAAAGCGGGAGAAAAGAGACCCAGTACTTC

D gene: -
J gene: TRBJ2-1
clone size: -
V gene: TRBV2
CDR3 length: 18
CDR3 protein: CASSERGLPNTQYNEQFF
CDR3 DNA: TGTGCCAGCAGTGAACGCGGACTTCCTAACACCCAATACAATGAGCAGTTCTTC

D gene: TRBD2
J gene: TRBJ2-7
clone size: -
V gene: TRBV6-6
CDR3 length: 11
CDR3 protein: CAAGRDYEQYF
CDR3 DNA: TGTGCCGCGGGGAGGGACTACGAGCAGTACTTC

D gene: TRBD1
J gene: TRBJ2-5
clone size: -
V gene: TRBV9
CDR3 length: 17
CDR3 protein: CASSAGTQGARQETQYF
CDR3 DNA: TGTGCCAGCAGCGCAGGTACTCAGGGGGCGCGCCAAGAGACCCAGTACTTC

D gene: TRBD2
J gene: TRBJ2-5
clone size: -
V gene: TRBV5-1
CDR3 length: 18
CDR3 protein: CASSLVPFSGSPEETQYF
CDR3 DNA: TGCGCCAGCAGCTTGGTACCATTTAGCGGGAGTCCCGAAGAGACCCAGTACTTC

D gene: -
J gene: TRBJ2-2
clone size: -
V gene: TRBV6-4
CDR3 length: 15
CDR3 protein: CASSAPTENTGELFF
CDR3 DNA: TGTGCCAGCAGTGCCCCGACAGAGAACACCGGGGAGCTGTTTTTT

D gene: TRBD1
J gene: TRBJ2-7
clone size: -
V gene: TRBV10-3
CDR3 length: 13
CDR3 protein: CAIKGQSSYEQYF
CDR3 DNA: TGTGCCATCAAGGGACAGAGCTCCTACGAGCAGTACTTC

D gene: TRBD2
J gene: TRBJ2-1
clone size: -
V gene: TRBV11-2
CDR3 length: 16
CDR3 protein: CASRSWREGITNEQFF
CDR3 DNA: TGTGCCAGCAGATCCTGGCGGGAGGGAATTACGAATGAGCAGTTCTTC

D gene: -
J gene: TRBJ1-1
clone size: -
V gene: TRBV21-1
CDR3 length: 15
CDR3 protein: CASSARDRPYTEAFF
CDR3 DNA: TGTGCCAGCAGCGCCCGGGACAGGCCCTACACTGAAGCTTTCTTT

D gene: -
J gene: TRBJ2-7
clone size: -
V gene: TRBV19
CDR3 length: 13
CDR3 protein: CASSINRVGEQYF
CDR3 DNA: TGTGCCAGTAGTATCAACAGGGTCGGGGAGCAGTACTTC

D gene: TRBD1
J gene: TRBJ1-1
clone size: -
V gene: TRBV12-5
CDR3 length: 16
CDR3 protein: CASGLGQGARITEAFF
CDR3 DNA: TGTGCTAGTGGTCTGGGACAGGGGGCAAGAATAACTGAAGCTTTCTTT

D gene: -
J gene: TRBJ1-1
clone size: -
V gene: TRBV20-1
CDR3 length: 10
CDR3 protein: CSVVNTEAFF
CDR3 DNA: TGCAGTGTAGTGAACACTGAAGCTTTCTTT

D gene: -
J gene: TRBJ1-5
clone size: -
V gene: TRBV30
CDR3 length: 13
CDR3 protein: CAWSVQSNQPQHF
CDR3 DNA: TGTGCCTGGAGTGTACAGAGTAATCAGCCCCAGCATTTT

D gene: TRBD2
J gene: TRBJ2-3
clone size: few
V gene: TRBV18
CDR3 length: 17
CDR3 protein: CASSPRAGVLSTDTQYF
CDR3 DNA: TGTGCCAGCTCACCACGGGCGGGAGTCCTCAGCACAGATACGCAGTATTTT

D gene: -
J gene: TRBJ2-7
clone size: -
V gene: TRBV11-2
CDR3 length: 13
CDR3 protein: CASSLAQGSEQYF
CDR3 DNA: TGTGCCAGCAGCTTAGCCCAGGGTTCCGAGCAGTACTTC

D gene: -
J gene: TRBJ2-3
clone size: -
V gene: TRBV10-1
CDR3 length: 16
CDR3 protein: CASRDGRGPSTDTQYF
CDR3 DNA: TGCGCCAGCAGGGACGGGCGGGGGCCGAGCACAGATACGCAGTATTTT

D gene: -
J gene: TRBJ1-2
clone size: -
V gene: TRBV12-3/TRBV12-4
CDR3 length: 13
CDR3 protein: CASSFSAAGGYTF
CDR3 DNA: TGTGCCAGCAGTTTCTCGGCCGCGGGTGGCTACACCTTC

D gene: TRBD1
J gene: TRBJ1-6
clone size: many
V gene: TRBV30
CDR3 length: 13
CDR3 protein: CAWGDRSNSPLHF
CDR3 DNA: TGTGCCTGGGGGGACAGGTCTAATTCACCCCTCCACTTT

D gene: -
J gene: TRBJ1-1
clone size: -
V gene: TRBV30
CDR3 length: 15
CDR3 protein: CAWTPSRVRNTEAFF
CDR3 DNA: TGTGCCTGGACTCCCAGCCGGGTTCGGAACACTGAAGCTTTCTTT

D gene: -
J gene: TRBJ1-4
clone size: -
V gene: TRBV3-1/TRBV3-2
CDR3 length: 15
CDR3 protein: CASSRGSAGNEKLFF
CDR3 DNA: TGTGCCAGCAGCCGGGGGTCCGCGGGAAATGAAAAACTGTTTTTT

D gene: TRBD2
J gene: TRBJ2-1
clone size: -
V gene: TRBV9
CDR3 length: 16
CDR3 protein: CASSVALGRATHEQFF
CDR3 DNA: TGTGCCAGCAGCGTAGCTCTCGGGAGGGCCACTCATGAGCAGTTCTTC

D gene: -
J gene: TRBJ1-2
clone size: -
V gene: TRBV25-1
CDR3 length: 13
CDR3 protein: CASSTGSPNGYTF
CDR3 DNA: TGTGCCAGCAGCACAGGGTCCCCGAATGGCTACACCTTC

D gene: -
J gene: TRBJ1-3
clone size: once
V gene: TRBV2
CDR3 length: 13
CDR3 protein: CASSAVAGNTIYF
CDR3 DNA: TGTGCCAGCAGTGCAGTCGCTGGAAACACCATATATTTT

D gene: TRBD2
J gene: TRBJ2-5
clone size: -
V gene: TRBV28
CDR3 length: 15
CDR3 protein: CASRPFTSGGGPQYF
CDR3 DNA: TGTGCCAGCAGGCCTTTTACTAGCGGGGGGGGGCCCCAGTACTTC

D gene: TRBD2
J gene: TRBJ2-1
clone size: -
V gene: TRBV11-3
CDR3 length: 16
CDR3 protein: CASSLGLAGGRDEQFF
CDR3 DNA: TGTGCCAGCAGTTTAGGACTAGCGGGAGGGAGGGATGAGCAGTTCTTC

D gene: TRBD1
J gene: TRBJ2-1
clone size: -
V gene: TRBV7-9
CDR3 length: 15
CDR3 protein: CASSPRGQRDNEQFF
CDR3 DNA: TGTGCCAGCAGCCCCCGGGGACAGAGAGACAATGAGCAGTTCTTC

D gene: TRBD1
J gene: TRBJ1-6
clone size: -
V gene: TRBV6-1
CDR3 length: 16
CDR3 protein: CASSERTGSYNSPLHF
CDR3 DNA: TGTGCCAGCAGTGAAAGGACAGGGTCCTATAATTCACCCCTCCACTTT

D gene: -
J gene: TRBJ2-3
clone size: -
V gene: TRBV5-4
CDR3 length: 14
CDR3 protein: CASSLVGRTDTQYF
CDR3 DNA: TGTGCCAGCAGCTTGGTGGGGCGCACAGATACGCAGTATTTT

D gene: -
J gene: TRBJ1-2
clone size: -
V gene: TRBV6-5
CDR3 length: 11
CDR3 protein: CASSRAEGYTF
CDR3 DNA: TGTGCCAGCAGTCGAGCGGAAGGCTACACCTTC

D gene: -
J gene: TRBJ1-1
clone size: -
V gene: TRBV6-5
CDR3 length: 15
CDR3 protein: CASSQEGYMNTEAFF
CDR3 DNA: TGTGCCAGCAGTCAGGAGGGGTACATGAACACTGAAGCTTTCTTT

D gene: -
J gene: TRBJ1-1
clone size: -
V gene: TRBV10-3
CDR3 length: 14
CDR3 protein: CAISESGGRAEAFF
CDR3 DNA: TGTGCCATCAGTGAGTCGGGGGGGAGGGCTGAAGCTTTCTTT

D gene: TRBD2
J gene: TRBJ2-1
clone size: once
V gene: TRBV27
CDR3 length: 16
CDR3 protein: CASTRGELAGVSEQFF
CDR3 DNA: TGTGCCAGCACAAGGGGAGAGCTAGCGGGAGTGAGCGAGCAGTTCTTC

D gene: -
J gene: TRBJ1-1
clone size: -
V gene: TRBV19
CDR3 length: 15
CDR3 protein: CASKPPHRADSEAFF
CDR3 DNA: TGTGCCAGTAAACCCCCGCACCGAGCTGACAGTGAAGCTTTCTTT

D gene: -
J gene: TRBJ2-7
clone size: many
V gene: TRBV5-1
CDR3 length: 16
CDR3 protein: CASSLGGTALPYEQYF
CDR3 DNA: TGCGCCAGCAGCTTGGGCGGGACAGCCCTCCCCTACGAGCAGTACTTC

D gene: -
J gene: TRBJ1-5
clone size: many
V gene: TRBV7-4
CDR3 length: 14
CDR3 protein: CASIERGGRQPQHF
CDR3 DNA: TGTGCCAGCATCGAGAGAGGGGGAAGGCAGCCCCAGCATTTT